Below, 6 T cell receptor beta chains from the same sample are listed, as sequenced in a study of T cell responses to AZD1222 COVID-19 vaccine. Sequencing used immunoSEQ multiplex PCR; TCRdb keeps in-frame clones, though not all of them. Of approximately 110,000 clones listed, around 76% are singletons. This specimen consisted of peripheral blood, obtained on day 0 of AZD1222 vaccination. These receptors all come from an adult in good health.

This chain joins TRBV11-2 and TRBJ2-2; TRBD1 matches at 8 bases. Germline trimming cut 4 bases from V and 7 bases from J; bases unmatched to any gene: 11. Germline V gene lookup returns CDR1 SGHAT and CDR2 FQNNGV. This CDR3 comprises 16 residues. Written as DNA, the CDR3 is TGTGCCAGCAGCTCAATCAGGGGGCGGGAAGTCGGGGAGCTGTTTTTT. Translation gives CASSSIRGREVGELFF.

The chain combines TRBV19 with TRBJ2-7; D is tentatively TRBD1 or TRBD2 (5 bases each). Trimming took off 5 bases at V and 0 bases at J, with 14 bases between the two ends. CDR3 size: 15 residues. Germline assignment: CDR1 LNHDA and CDR2 SQIVND (reference sequence). The CDR3 DNA is TGTGCCAGTAGTGCCAGGGCGACTAACTCCTACGAGCAGTACTTC. This translates into CASSARATNSYEQYF.

This clone was observed a handful of times. The J gene is TRBJ1-3, the V gene TRBV6-5; TRBD1 is a possible D gene (5 bases). V shed 8 bases and J shed 0 bases, with 11 bases lying between them. Germline V gene sequence: CDR1 MNHEY, CDR2 SVGAGI. This CDR3 has 14 residues. The CDR3 reads CASSGTASGNTIYF. The CDR3 DNA sequence: TGTGCCAGCTCCGGGACGGCCTCTGGAAACACCATATATTTT.

This chain connects TRBV19 to TRBJ2-3, with TRBD1 as a possible D gene (6 bases). The CDR3 contains 14 residues. Trimming took off 9 bases at V and 3 bases at J, with 16 bases between the two ends. Germline V gene sequence: CDR1 LNHDA, CDR2 SQIVND (reference sequence). The CDR3 loop is CARGFRGATDTQYF. In DNA form, the CDR3 reads TGTGCCAGGGGGTTCAGGGGTGCGACAGATACGCAGTATTTT.

This clone was counted a single time. The chain employs TRBV19 and TRBJ2-1; TRBD2 might be the D (6 bases). The V end was cut by 3 bases, the J end by 4 bases, with 19 bases between. CDR3 length equals 17 residues. Germline-derived CDR1 and CDR2 are LNHDA and SQIVND (reference sequence). CDR3 bases: TGTGCCAGTAGTATGGACGGGAGTAGGCTAGGTTACAATGAGCAGTTCTTC. Its protein product is CASSMDGSRLGYNEQFF.

The rearrangement joins TRBV6-2 or TRBV6-3 to TRBJ1-3; D is perhaps TRBD1 (6 bases). The V end lost 0 bases, the J end lost 1 base, and 13 bases lay between the germline ends. The CDR3 covers 17 residues. Germline V gene lookup returns CDR1 MNHEY and CDR2 SVGEGT. For the CDR3, the DNA is TGTGCCAGCAGTTACTCGTCAGGGGCCTTGTCTGGAAACACCATATATTTT. Amino acids: CASSYSSGALSGNTIYF.